This TCR beta chain was obtained from a study of blood T cell repertoires in COVID-19. This CDR3 has 12 amino acids. V was pared by 6 bases and J by 5 bases, with 3 bases of the junction left unmatched. The germline V gene encodes CDR1 MNHNS and CDR2 SASEGT. Assay: immunoSEQ multiplex PCR; the TCRdb copy retains only in-frame clones and omits some. The top ten clones hold 8.6% of a sample with approximately 250,000 clones, approximately 87% of them seen once. The source material was peripheral blood. This sequence originates from a human donor in a cohort sampled during active COVID-19. This rearrangement joins TRBV6-1 to TRBJ2-5; 7 nucleotides agree with TRBD2. The CDR3: CASRGGGETQYF. CDR3 DNA sequence: TGTGCCAGCAGGGGGGGAGGGGAGACCCAGTACTTC.